The 27 T cell receptor beta chains presented below share a single source sample, sequenced in a study of blood T cell repertoires in COVID-19. Method: immunoSEQ multiplex PCR; TCRdb's copy keeps in-frame clones and lacks some. Of 140,000 to 150,000 clones detected, 78% appear once; the ten largest clones hold less than 7.5%. Sequences were obtained from PBMCs or T cells enriched from blood (not recorded which). These receptors were taken from a woman aged 50 to 65 who had recovered from COVID-19.

This rearrangement joins TRBV28 to TRBJ1-1; TRBD1 is a possible D gene (6 bases). The CDR3 extends over 16 amino acids. Trimming removed 6 bases at V and 6 bases at J, with 23 bases between. Germline lookup yields CDR1 MDHEN and CDR2 SYDVKM. The CDR3 region has the DNA TGTGCCAGCAGCCCCCCGACAGGCACCATGTGGGCTGAAGCTTTCTTT. Encoded protein: CASSPPTGTMWAEAFF.

This clone has only a few counts. The chain employs TRBV19 and TRBJ1-1; D perhaps matches TRBD1 (5 bases). Germline assignment: CDR1 LNHDA and CDR2 SQIVND (reference sequence). V lost 3 bases and J 6 bases, leaving 11 bases between the germline ends. This CDR3 contains 13 residues. Here the CDR3 reads CASSIAGGAEAFF. The CDR3, as DNA: TGTGCCAGTAGTATCGCCGGGGGGGCTGAAGCTTTCTTT.

This chain connects TRBV30 to TRBJ1-1; D call uncertain. Deletions cut 0 bases from V and 6 bases from J, with 11 bases between. This CDR3 comprises 13 residues. CDR1 is GTSNPN, CDR2 SVGIG, per germline (reference sequence). This CDR3 reads CAWSVRGFAEAFF. CDR3 DNA: TGTGCCTGGAGTGTACGAGGTTTTGCTGAAGCTTTCTTT.

This clone was detected only a few times. This chain connects TRBV2 to TRBJ2-5; D gene uncertain. Germline V gene data show CDR1 as SNHLY and CDR2 as FYNNEI. CDR3 length equals 13 residues. Trimming removed 1 base from V and 5 bases from J, with 8 bases in between. The CDR3 here is CASSEVGRETQYF. CDR3 nucleotide sequence: TGTGCCAGCAGTGAAGTTGGCAGGGAGACCCAGTACTTC.

V usage is TRBV28 and J usage is TRBJ2-7, with a possible D match to TRBD1 (6 bases). CDR1 and CDR2 from the germline V gene are MDHEN and SYDVKM. V was cut by 6 bases and J by 0 bases, with 12 bases left in between. This CDR3 is built from 14 residues. The CDR3 DNA reads as TGTGCCAGCAGGGAACAGGGCGCCTCCTACGAGCAGTACTTC. The encoded protein is CASREQGASYEQYF.

The genes are TRBV7-8 and TRBJ1-1; D possibly corresponds to TRBD1 (6 bases). CDR1 SGHVS and CDR2 FQNEAQ come from the germline V gene. Trimming took 5 bases from V and 1 from J, leaving 17 bases between them. The CDR3 is 16 amino acids. The CDR3 DNA sequence: TGTGCCAGCAGCCAGGGGAGAGGCCGCAGGAACACTGAAGCTTTCTTT. Residues: CASSQGRGRRNTEAFF.

The chain couples TRBV5-5 to TRBJ1-5; no clear D gene. Deletions cut 4 bases from V and 2 bases from J, with 13 bases between. CDR1 SGHKS and CDR2 YYEKEE come from the germline V gene (reference sequence). This CDR3 contains 15 residues. CDR3 in amino acids: CASSLGNLGNQPQHF. As DNA, the CDR3 is TGTGCCAGCAGCCTAGGTAACTTGGGCAATCAGCCCCAGCATTTT.

This clone was counted a few times. The V and J genes are TRBV2 and TRBJ2-7, with D perhaps matching TRBD1 (6 bases). Germline CDR1 is SNHLY and CDR2 is FYNNEI. Trimming stripped 7 bases from V and 2 bases from J, with 15 bases between. The CDR3 is 14 residues long. The CDR3 nucleotides read TGTGCCAGCATCTTCGGACAGAGCACCTACGAGCAGTACTTC. This sequence encodes CASIFGQSTYEQYF.

This chain joins TRBV18 and TRBJ1-6; 7 bases match TRBD1. This CDR3 contains 15 residues. J was trimmed by 7 bases and V by 3 bases; bases with no gene match: 6. CDR1 and CDR2 from the germline V gene are KGHSH and LQKENI. The CDR3 bases are TGTGCCAGCTCACCGGGACAGAAAAGCAATTCACCCCTCCACTTT. It yields the protein CASSPGQKSNSPLHF.

V is TRBV28 and J is TRBJ1-5; no reliable D call. In germline, CDR1 is MDHEN, CDR2 SYDVKM. Trimming pared 3 bases from V and 0 bases from J, leaving 9 bases between. The CDR3 runs 15 residues. CDR3 sequence (DNA): TGTGCCAGCAGTTTCGCGGCAGATAGCAATCAGCCCCAGCATTTT. This sequence encodes CASSFAADSNQPQHF.

The chain employs TRBV28 and TRBJ2-7, with TRBD2 as a possible D gene (6 bases). The ends were cut back, 3 bases at V and 1 base at J, with 10 bases in the middle. CDR1 and CDR2 from the germline V gene are MDHEN and SYDVKM. This CDR3 region has 14 residues. The CDR3 reads CASSFAGRSYEQYV. CDR3 sequence (DNA): TGTGCCAGCAGTTTCGCAGGGAGGTCCTACGAGCAGTACGTC.

This clone has just one count. The genes are TRBV18 and TRBJ1-1; D is possibly TRBD1 (6 bases). This CDR3 has 12 residues. Germline V gives CDR1 KGHSH, CDR2 LQKENI. V was clipped by 5 bases and J by 6 bases, with 10 bases between them. The CDR3 sequence: CASSGGGPEAFF. CDR3 nucleotide sequence: TGTGCCAGCTCAGGCGGGGGCCCTGAAGCTTTCTTT.

This clone was recorded once. This rearrangement joins TRBV19 to TRBJ2-5; 11 nucleotides align to TRBD2. Germline lookup yields CDR1 LNHDA and CDR2 SQIVND (reference sequence). The CDR3 extends over 13 amino acids. J gave up 5 bases and V 7 bases, and 3 bases lay outside the gene matches. CDR3 in amino acids: CASMGTSGETQYF. CDR3 nucleotide sequence: TGTGCCAGTATGGGGACTAGCGGTGAGACCCAGTACTTC.

The genes are TRBV10-3 and TRBJ1-3, with 8 bases fitting TRBD1. CDR3 size: 15 residues. Trimming removed 10 bases from V and 2 bases from J; junction bases left unmatched: 10. Germline V gene sequence: CDR1 ENHRY, CDR2 SYGVKD. As DNA, the CDR3 is TGTGCCACCAGCCCCTCGACAGGGGCTGGAAACACCATATATTTT. Translation: CATSPSTGAGNTIYF.

This clone was observed a single time. The CDR3 DNA reads TGTGCCATCACCTTAGGAGGCAGGGGAAACTATGGCTACACCTTC. Amino acid sequence: CAITLGGRGNYGYTF. V usage is TRBV2 and J usage is TRBJ1-2, with D perhaps TRBD1 (6 bases). CDR3 length equals 15 residues. The germline CDR1 and CDR2 sequences are SNHLY and FYNNEI. V lost 10 bases and J lost 2, with 20 bases in between.

The J gene is TRBJ2-3, the V gene TRBV7-2; D may be TRBD2 (5 bases). CDR3 size: 15 residues. Germline CDR1 and CDR2: SGHTA and FQGNSA. V gave up 5 bases and J gave up 5 bases, with 17 bases separating them. The DNA for the CDR3 is TGTGCCAGCAGCGAACGGAGCGGAAGAGGAGATACGCAGTATTTT. This gives the protein CASSERSGRGDTQYF.

J is TRBJ1-4 and V is TRBV5-1; 8 bases map to TRBD1. Trimming removed 3 bases from V and 4 bases from J; junction bases left unmatched: 8. CDR3 length: 16 amino acids. Germline V gene lookup returns CDR1 SGHRS and CDR2 YFSETQ. As DNA, the CDR3 is TGCGCCAGCAGCTGGAGGACAGGGCAAAATAATGAAAAACTGTTTTTT. It codes for CASSWRTGQNNEKLFF. The complete variable domain, with remaining parts taken from reference TRBV5-1 and TRBJ1-4, reads KAGVTQTPRYLIKTRGQQVTLSCSPISGHRSVSWYQQTPGQGLQFLFEYFSETQRNKGNFPGRFSGRQFSNSRSEMNVSTLELGDSALYLCASSWRTGQNNEKLFFGSGTQLSVL.

The V and J genes are TRBV28 and TRBJ2-7; 8 bases are a match to TRBD1. Germline lookup yields CDR1 MDHEN and CDR2 SYDVKM. The CDR3 is 14 amino acids. V lost 4 bases, J lost 5 bases, and 7 bases stayed unmatched. Here the CDR3 DNA reads TGTGCCAGCAGTTGGGGCAGGGGGCACGACGAGCAGTACGTC. It yields the protein CASSWGRGHDEQYV.

This sequence joins TRBV5-1 and TRBJ1-1; a possible D gene is TRBD1 (5 bases). The germline CDR1 and CDR2 sequences are SGHRS and YFSETQ. V was pared by 2 bases and J by 4 bases, with 15 bases between. This CDR3 spans 15 amino acids. In DNA, the CDR3 is TGCGCCAGCAGCTTTGTTCCCGGGGGAAGCACTGAAGCTTTCTTT. Its protein is CASSFVPGGSTEAFF.

The chain joins TRBV7-2 to TRBJ1-4; 7 nucleotides align to TRBD1. The CDR3 is 16 residues long. Germline CDR1 and CDR2: SGHTA and FQGNSA. With 4 bases clipped from V and 4 bases from J, the junction kept 9 bases outside the gene matches. The CDR3 region has the DNA TGTGCCAGCAGCTCGACCGACAGGGACCTTAATGAAAAACTGTTTTTT. The encoded protein is CASSSTDRDLNEKLFF. Combining the CDR3 with reference TRBV7-2 and TRBJ1-4 gives the whole variable domain GAGVSQSPSNKVTEKGKDVELRCDPISGHTALYWYRQSLGQGLEFLIYFQGNSAPDKSGLPSDRFSAERTGGSVSTLTIQRTQQEDSAVYLCASSSTDRDLNEKLFFGSGTQLSVL.

This clone was recorded only once. The chain has TRBV18 and TRBJ2-3, with no clear D. This CDR3 contains 13 residues. The V and J ends lost 2 bases and 2 bases respectively, with 5 bases between them. In germline, CDR1 is KGHSH, CDR2 LQKENI. CDR3 loop: CASSPTATDTQYF. The CDR3 coding sequence is TGTGCCAGCTCACCAACAGCCACAGATACGCAGTATTTT.

This clone was detected once. The chain links TRBV2 to TRBJ2-2; 8 nucleotides align to TRBD1. Germline-derived CDR1 and CDR2 are SNHLY and FYNNEI. The J segment lost 6 bases and the V segment lost 3 bases, leaving 3 bases of the junction unmatched. The CDR3 consists of 14 residues. In nucleotides, the CDR3 is TGTGCCAGCAGTGACCGGACAGGGTCCGGGGAGCTGTTTTTT. The encoded protein is CASSDRTGSGELFF.

V usage is TRBV5-4 and J usage is TRBJ2-5; 10 bases map to TRBD1. CDR1 and CDR2 from the germline V gene are SGHNT and YYREEE (reference sequence). The CDR3 extends over 16 amino acids. Trimming cost V 0 bases and J 4 bases; bases outside gene matches: 6. The CDR3 DNA sequence: TGTGCCAGCAGCTTGGCGAGGACAGGGGGGCGAGAGACCCAGTACTTC. Translated, it gives CASSLARTGGRETQYF. The full variable domain, its missing parts supplied by reference TRBV5-4 and TRBJ2-5, is ETGVTQSPTHLIKTRGQQVTLRCSSQSGHNTVSWYQQALGQGPQFIFQYYREEENGRGNFPPRFSGLQFPNYSSELNVNALELDDSALYLCASSLARTGGRETQYFGPGTRLLVL.

The chain recombines TRBV11-1 with TRBJ1-2, with D hard to call. The length of the CDR3 is 12 residues. The germline V gene encodes CDR1 SGHAT and CDR2 FQDESV (reference sequence). V shed 5 bases and J shed 3 bases, with 7 bases lying between them. The chain's CDR3 is CASSVGDYGYTF. The CDR3, as DNA: TGTGCCAGCAGCGTCGGGGACTATGGCTACACCTTC.

This clone was detected a few times. This sample includes further DNA sequences coding for the same CDR3. The chain employs TRBV5-1 and TRBJ2-3; tentative D call: TRBD2 (5 bases). The CDR3 length is 13 residues. The V end lost 1 base, the J end lost 6 bases, and 9 bases lay between the germline ends. Germline CDR1 and CDR2: SGHRS and YFSETQ. CDR3 nucleotide sequence: TGCGCCAGCAGCTTGAGGGAGTCGGATACGCAGTATTTT. Amino acids: CASSLRESDTQYF.

V gene TRBV5-5 combines with J gene TRBJ2-2, with TRBD2 as a possible D gene (7 bases). The V gene's germline CDR1 is SGHKS and CDR2 YYEKEE (reference sequence). The CDR3 runs 15 residues. Trimming removed 4 bases at V and 0 bases at J, with 10 bases between. CDR3 in amino acids: CASSRGAPNTGELFF. The CDR3 DNA sequence: TGTGCCAGCAGCCGGGGGGCCCCGAACACCGGGGAGCTGTTTTTT.

The rearrangement links TRBV2 to TRBJ2-1; unclear D gene. The CDR3 consists of 13 residues. The germline V gene encodes CDR1 SNHLY and CDR2 FYNNEI. V was cut by 5 bases and J by 4 bases, with 9 bases left in between. CDR3 DNA sequence: TGTGCCAGCAGTACGGGTCGGTACAATGAGCAGTTCTTC. This codes for CASSTGRYNEQFF.